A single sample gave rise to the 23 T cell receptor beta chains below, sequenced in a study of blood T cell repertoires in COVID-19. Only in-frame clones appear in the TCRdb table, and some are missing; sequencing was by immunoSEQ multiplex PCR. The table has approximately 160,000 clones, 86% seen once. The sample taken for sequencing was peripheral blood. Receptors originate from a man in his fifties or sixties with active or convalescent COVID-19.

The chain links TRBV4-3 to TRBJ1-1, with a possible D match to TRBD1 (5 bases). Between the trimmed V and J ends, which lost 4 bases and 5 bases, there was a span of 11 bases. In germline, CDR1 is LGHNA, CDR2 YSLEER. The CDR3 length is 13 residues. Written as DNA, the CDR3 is TGCGCCAGCAGCCCGGGACTTCGAACTGAAGCTTTCTTT. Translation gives CASSPGLRTEAFF.

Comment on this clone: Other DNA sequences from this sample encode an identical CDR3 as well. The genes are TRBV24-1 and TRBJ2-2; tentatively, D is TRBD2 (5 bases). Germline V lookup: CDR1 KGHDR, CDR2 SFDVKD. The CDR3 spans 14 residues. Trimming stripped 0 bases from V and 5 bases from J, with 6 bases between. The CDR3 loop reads CATSDLSGTGELFF. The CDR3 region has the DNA TGTGCCACCAGTGATTTGTCGGGGACCGGGGAGCTGTTTTTT.

The CDR3 loop is CASSLLPPTAQETQYF. The CDR3 DNA reads as TGTGCCAGCAGTTTATTGCCCCCTACTGCTCAAGAGACCCAGTACTTC. V is TRBV27 and J is TRBJ2-5; D remains ambiguous. This CDR3 comprises 16 residues. Germline CDR1 reads MNHEY; CDR2 reads SMNVEV (reference sequence). With 1 base removed from V and 2 bases from J, the gap between germline ends came to 14 bases.

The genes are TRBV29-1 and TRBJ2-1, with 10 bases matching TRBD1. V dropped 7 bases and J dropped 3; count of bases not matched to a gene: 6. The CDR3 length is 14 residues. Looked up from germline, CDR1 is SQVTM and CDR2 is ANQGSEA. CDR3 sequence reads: CSADRDRGYNEQFF. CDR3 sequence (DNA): TGCAGCGCAGACCGGGACAGGGGCTACAATGAGCAGTTCTTC.

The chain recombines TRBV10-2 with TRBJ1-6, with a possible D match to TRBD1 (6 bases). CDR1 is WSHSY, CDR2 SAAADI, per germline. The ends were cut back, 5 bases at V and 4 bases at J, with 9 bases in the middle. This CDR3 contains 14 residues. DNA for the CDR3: TGCGCCAGCAGTAGGACAGTTTATAATTCACCCCTCCACTTT. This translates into CASSRTVYNSPLHF.

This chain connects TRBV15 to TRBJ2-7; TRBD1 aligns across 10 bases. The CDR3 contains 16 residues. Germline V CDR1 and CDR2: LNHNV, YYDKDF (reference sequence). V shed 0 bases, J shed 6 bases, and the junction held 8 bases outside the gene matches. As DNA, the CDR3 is TGTGCCACCAGCAGAGAGACAGGGGGCGCATGGGCCGAGCAGTACTTC. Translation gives CATSRETGGAWAEQYF.

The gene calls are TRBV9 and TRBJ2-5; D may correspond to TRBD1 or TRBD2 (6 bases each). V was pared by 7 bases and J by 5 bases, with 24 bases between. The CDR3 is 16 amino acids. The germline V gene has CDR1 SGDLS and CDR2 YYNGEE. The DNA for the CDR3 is TGTGCCAGCTGCGGAGGGACATCTTACCCCCATGAGACCCAGTACTTC. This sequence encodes CASCGGTSYPHETQYF.

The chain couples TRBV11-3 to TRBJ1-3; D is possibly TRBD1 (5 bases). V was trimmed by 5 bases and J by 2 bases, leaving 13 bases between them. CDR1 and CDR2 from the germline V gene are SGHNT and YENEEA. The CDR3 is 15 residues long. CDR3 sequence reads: CASSPAGGAGNTIYF. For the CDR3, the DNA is TGTGCCAGCAGCCCCGCCGGGGGGGCTGGAAACACCATATATTTT. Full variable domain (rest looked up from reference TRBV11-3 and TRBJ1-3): EAGVVQSPRYKIIEKKQPVAFWCNPISGHNTLYWYLQNLGQGPELLIRYENEEAVDDSQLPKDRFSAERLKGVDSTLKIQPAELGDSAVYLCASSPAGGAGNTIYFGEGSWLTVV.

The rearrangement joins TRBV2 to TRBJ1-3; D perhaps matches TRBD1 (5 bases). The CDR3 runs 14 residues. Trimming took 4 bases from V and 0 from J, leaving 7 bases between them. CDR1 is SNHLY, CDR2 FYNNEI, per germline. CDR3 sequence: CASSGQSSGNTIYF. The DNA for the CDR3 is TGTGCCAGCAGTGGACAGTCCTCTGGAAACACCATATATTTT.

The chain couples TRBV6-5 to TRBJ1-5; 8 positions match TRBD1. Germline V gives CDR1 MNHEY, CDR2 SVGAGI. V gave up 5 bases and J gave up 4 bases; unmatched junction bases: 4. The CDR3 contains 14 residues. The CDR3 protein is CASSLHRGNQPQHF. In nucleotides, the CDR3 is TGTGCCAGCAGTCTACACAGGGGGAATCAGCCCCAGCATTTT.

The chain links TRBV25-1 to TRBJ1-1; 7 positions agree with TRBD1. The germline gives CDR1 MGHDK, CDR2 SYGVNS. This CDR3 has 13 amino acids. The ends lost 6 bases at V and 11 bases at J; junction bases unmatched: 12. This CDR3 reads CASRGIEGAHAFF. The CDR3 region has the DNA TGTGCCAGCAGAGGGATCGAGGGGGCGCATGCTTTCTTT.

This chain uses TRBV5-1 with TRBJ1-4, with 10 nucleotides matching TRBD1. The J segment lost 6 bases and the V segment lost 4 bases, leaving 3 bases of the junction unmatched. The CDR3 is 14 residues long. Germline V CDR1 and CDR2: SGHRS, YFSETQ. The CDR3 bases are TGCGCCAGCAGCGGGGACAGGGGTGATGAAAAACTGTTTTTT. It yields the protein CASSGDRGDEKLFF.

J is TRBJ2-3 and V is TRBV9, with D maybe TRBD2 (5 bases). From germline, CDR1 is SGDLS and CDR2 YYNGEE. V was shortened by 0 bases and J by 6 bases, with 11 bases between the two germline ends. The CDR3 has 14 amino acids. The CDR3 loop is CASSVGVRVDTQYF. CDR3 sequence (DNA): TGTGCCAGCAGCGTAGGGGTGAGGGTGGATACGCAGTATTTT.

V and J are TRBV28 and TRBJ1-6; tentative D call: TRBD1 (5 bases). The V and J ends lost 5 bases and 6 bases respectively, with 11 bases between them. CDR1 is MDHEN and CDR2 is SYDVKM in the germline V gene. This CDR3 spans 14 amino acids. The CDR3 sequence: CASSGAFVNSPLHF. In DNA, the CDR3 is TGTGCCAGCAGTGGGGCGTTTGTTAATTCACCCCTCCACTTT.

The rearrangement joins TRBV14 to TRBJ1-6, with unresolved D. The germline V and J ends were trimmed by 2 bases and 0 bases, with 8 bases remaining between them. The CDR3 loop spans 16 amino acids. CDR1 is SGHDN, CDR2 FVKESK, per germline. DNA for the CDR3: TGTGCCAGCAGCCAATATTCCCTCTCCTATAATTCACCCCTCCACTTT. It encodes CASSQYSLSYNSPLHF.

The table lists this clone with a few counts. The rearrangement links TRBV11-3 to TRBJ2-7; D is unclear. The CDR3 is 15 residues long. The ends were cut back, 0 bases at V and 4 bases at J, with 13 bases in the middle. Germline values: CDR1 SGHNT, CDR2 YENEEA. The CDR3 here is CASSLDQNRDYEQYF. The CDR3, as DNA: TGTGCCAGCAGCTTAGATCAAAACAGAGATTACGAGCAGTACTTC.

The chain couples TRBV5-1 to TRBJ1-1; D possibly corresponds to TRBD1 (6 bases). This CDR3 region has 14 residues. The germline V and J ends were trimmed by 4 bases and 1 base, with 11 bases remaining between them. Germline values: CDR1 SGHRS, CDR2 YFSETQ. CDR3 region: CASSRQQGNTEAFF. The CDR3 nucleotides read TGCGCCAGCAGCCGACAACAGGGGAACACTGAAGCTTTCTTT.

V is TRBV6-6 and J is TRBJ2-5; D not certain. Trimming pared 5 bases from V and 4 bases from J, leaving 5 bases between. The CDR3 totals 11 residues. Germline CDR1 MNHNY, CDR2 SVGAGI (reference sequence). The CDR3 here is CASSQLETQYF. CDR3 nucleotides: TGTGCCAGCAGTCAACTAGAGACCCAGTACTTC.

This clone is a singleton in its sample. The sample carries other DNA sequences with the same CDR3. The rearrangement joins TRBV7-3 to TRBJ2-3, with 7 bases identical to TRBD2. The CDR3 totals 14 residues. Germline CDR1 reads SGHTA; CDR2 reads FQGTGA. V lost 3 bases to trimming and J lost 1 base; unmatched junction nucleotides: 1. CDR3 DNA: TGTGCCAGCAGCTTGAGCGGGGGCACAGATACGCAGTATTTT. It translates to CASSLSGGTDTQYF. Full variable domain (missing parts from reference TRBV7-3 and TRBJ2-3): GAGVSQTPSNKVTEKGKYVELRCDPISGHTALYWYRQSLGQGPEFLIYFQGTGAADDSGLPNDRFFAVRPEGSVSTLKIQRTERGDSAVYLCASSLSGGTDTQYFGPGTRLTVL.

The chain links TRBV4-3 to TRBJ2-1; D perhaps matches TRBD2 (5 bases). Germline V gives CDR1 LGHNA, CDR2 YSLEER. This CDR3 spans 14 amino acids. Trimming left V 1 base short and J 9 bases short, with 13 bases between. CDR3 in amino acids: CASSQVSLAGEQFF. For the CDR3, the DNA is TGCGCCAGCAGCCAAGTGTCGCTAGCCGGTGAGCAGTTCTTC.

This CDR3 reads CASSLAGSGELFF. CDR3 in DNA: TGTGCCAGCAGCTTAGCTGGGAGCGGGGAGCTGTTTTTT. The V and J genes are TRBV7-3 and TRBJ2-2, with D tentatively TRBD2 (5 bases). Trimming took off 2 bases at V and 7 bases at J, with 8 bases between the two ends. The V gene's germline CDR1 is SGHTA and CDR2 FQGTGA. This CDR3 is built from 13 residues. Complete variable domain (other parts from reference TRBV7-3 and TRBJ2-2): GAGVSQTPSNKVTEKGKYVELRCDPISGHTALYWYRQSLGQGPEFLIYFQGTGAADDSGLPNDRFFAVRPEGSVSTLKIQRTERGDSAVYLCASSLAGSGELFFGEGSRLTVL.

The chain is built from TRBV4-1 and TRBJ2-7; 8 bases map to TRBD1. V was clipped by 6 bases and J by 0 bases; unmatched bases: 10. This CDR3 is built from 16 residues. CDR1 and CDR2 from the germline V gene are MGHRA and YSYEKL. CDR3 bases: TGCGCCAGCAGTCCCTCCCAGGGGGCGACCTCCTACGAGCAGTACTTC. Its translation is CASSPSQGATSYEQYF.

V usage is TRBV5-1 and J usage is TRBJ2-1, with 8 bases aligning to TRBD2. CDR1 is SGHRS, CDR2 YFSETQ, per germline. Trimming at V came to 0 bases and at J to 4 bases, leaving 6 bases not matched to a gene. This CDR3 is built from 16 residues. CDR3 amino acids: CASSLGAGLGYNEQFF. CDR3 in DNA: TGCGCCAGCAGCTTGGGCGCGGGACTAGGGTACAATGAGCAGTTCTTC. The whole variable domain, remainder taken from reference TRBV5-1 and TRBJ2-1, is KAGVTQTPRYLIKTRGQQVTLSCSPISGHRSVSWYQQTPGQGLQFLFEYFSETQRNKGNFPGRFSGRQFSNSRSEMNVSTLELGDSALYLCASSLGAGLGYNEQFFGPGTRLTVL.